This T cell receptor (beta chain) emerged from a study of T-cell memory formation after mild COVID-19. This clonotype was picked up many times. TCRdb called the 5' RACE reads again in MiXCR, with one record for every CDR3 protein. This sample has approximately 98,000 distinct CDR3 sequences, with 15% to 20% found just once. Germline V gene lookup returns CDR1 SGHTA and CDR2 FQGNSA. This CDR3 has 12 residues. V was pared by 2 bases and J by 8 bases, with 9 bases between. Sequencing used PBMCs or a T cell subset sorted from them (not recorded which). The source is a man aged 18 to 29 who had mild COVID-19 (a few samples of this study predate the infection). Cell type and time point are not known. The chain links TRBV7-2 to TRBJ2-5; D not resolved. CDR3 protein: CASSLLRSTQYF. In nucleotides, the CDR3 is TGTGCCAGCAGCTTATTAAGATCCACCCAGTACTTC.